This T cell receptor (beta chain) derives from a study of spatial heterogeneity in lung cancer. Overall study context: The average count in raw reads for each unique TCR and UMI combination exceeded 8.5 appearances. Notes on the study in general: Ubiquitous and regional expanded TCR counts tracked ubiquitous and regional nonsynonymous mutations, respectively. Within tumors, counts of expanded alpha and beta TCRs tracked tumor mutation counts.

The sample holds many counts of this clonotype. Antigen specificity is unknown. Via MiXCR, TCRdb re-called the 5' RACE reads, giving one row per CDR3 protein. The data contain 8,000 to 10,000 distinct CDR3 sequences, roughly an eighth of them seen just once; the ten biggest clones take up roughly 13%. J gave up 2 bases and V 0 bases, and 6 bases lay outside the gene matches. Germline values: CDR1 SGDLS, CDR2 YYNGEE. CDR3 length: 16 amino acids. Specified time point: sample taken at primary tumor resection. Unsorted whole RNA from tumor, nontumor lung or frozen PBMC underwent sequencing. The chain employs TRBV9 and TRBJ2-7, with 9 nucleotides matching TRBD2. Sequenced material: lung tumor tissue, taken at surgery. The receptor was isolated from a male donor with early-stage non-small cell lung cancer. CDR3 sequence (DNA): TGTGCCAGCAGCGTAGAGGCACTAGCGGGCCCCTACGAGCAGTACTTC. Amino acids: CASSVEALAGPYEQYF.